Sequencing of this T cell receptor (beta chain) was carried out in a study of tumor-infiltrating lymphocytes in localized non-small cell lung cancer. Measured with immunoSEQ multiplex PCR; TCRdb has only the in-frame clones, and not every one. This sample has about 21,000 clones, with nearly 80% found just once. CDR3 length equals 16 residues. Looked up from germline, CDR1 is SGHVS and CDR2 is FQNEAQ. V dropped 6 bases and J dropped 3 bases, with 18 bases sitting between them. This clone occurred once. Sequencing used lung tumor tissue. This clonotype originated in a human donor with non-small cell lung cancer. V usage is TRBV7-8 and J usage is TRBJ2-1; either TRBD1 or TRBD2 may fit D (6 bases each). The CDR3, as DNA: TGTGCCAGCAGTCAAAAGGGGGGCGGGGACTACAATGAGCAGTTCTTC. This translates into CASSQKGGGDYNEQFF.